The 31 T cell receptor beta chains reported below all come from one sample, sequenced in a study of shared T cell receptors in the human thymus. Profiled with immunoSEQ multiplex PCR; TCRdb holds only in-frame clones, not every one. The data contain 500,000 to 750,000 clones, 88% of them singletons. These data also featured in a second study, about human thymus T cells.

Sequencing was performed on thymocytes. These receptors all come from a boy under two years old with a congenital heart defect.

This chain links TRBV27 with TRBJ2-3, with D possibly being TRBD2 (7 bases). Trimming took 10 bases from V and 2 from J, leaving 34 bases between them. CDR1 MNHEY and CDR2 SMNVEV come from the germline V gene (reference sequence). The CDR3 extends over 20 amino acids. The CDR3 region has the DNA TGTGCCACCCCTTACCGTCCGGAGGGGGGGGCAGTACGGAACACAGATACGCAGTATTTT. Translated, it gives CATPYRPEGGAVRNTDTQYF.

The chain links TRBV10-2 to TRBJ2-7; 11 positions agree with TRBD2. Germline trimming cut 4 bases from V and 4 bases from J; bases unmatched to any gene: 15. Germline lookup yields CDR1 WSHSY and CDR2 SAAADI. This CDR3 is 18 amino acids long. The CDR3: CASSGPLAGGSQFYEQYF. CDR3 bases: TGCGCCAGCAGTGGCCCTCTAGCGGGAGGATCCCAATTTTACGAGCAGTACTTC.

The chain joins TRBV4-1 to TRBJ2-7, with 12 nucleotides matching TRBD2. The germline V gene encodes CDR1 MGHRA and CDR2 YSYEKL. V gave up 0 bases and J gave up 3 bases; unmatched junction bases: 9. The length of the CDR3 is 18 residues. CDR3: CASSQEPSGRGKFYEQYF. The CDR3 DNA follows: TGCGCCAGCAGCCAAGAGCCTAGCGGGAGGGGGAAGTTCTACGAGCAGTACTTC.

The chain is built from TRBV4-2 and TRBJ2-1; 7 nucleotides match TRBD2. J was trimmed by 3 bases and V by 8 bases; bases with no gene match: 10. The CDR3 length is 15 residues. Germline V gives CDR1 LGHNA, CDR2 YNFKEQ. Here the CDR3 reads CASQFLAEVYNEQFF. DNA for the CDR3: TGTGCCAGCCAGTTTCTAGCGGAGGTCTACAATGAGCAGTTCTTC.

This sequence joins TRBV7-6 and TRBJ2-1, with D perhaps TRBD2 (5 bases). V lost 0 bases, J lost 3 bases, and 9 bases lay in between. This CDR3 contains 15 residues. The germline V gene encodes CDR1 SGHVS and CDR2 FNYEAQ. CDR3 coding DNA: TGTGCCAGCAGCTTAGCGTCACTAGTCTACAATGAGCAGTTCTTC. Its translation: CASSLASLVYNEQFF. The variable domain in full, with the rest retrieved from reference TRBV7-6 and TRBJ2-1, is GAGVSQSPRYKVTKRGQDVALRCDPISGHVSLYWYRQALGQGPEFLTYFNYEAQQDKSGLPNDRFSAERPEGSISTLTIQRTEQRDSAMYRCASSLASLVYNEQFFGPGTRLTVL.

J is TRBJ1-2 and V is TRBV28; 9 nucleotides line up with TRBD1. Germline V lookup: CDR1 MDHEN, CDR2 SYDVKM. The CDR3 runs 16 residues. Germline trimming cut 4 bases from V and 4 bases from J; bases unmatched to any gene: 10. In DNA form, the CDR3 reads TGTGCCAGCAGTTATCCCGGGACAGGGCTAACCTATGGCTACACCTTC. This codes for CASSYPGTGLTYGYTF.

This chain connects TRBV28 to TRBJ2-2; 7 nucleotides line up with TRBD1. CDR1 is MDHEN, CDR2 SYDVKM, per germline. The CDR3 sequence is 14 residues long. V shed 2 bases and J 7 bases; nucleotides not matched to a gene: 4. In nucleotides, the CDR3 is TGTGCCAGCAGTTTACCGACAGGGTTCGGGGAGCTGTTTTTT. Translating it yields CASSLPTGFGELFF.

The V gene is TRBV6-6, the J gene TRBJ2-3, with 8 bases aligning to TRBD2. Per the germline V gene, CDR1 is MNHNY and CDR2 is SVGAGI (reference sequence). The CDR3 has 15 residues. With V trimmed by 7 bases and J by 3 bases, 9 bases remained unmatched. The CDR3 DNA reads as TGTGCCAGCACCTACGGGGGGGCTATAACAGATACGCAGTATTTT. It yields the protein CASTYGGAITDTQYF.

The CDR3 region is CASSSGLAAIRANEQFF. Written as DNA, the CDR3 is TGTGCCAGCAGTTCGGGACTAGCGGCCATACGGGCCAATGAGCAGTTCTTC. This chain joins TRBV28 and TRBJ2-1; TRBD2 aligns across 11 bases. Trimming at V came to 4 bases and at J to 6 bases, leaving 11 bases not matched to a gene. The germline V gene encodes CDR1 MDHEN and CDR2 SYDVKM. The CDR3 contains 17 residues.

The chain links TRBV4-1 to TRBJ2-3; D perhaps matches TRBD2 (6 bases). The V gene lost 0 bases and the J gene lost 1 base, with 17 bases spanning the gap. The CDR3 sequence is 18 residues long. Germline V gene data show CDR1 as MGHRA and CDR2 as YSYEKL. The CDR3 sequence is CASSQEGETRLGTDTQYF. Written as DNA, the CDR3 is TGCGCCAGCAGCCAAGAGGGCGAGACTAGACTTGGCACAGATACGCAGTATTTT.

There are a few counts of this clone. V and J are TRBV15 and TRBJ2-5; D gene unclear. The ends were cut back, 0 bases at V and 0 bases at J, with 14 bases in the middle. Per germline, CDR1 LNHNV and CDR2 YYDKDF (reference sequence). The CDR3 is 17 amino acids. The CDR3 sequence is CATSRDQRLEYQETQYF. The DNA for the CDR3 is TGTGCCACCAGCAGAGATCAAAGATTGGAGTACCAAGAGACCCAGTACTTC.

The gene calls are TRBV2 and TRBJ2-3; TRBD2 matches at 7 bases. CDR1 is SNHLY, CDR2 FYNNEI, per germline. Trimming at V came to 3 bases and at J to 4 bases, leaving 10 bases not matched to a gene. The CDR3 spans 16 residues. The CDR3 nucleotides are TGTGCCAGCAGTGAGGTTGGCGCAGGGAGGGCAGATACGCAGTATTTT. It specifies CASSEVGAGRADTQYF.

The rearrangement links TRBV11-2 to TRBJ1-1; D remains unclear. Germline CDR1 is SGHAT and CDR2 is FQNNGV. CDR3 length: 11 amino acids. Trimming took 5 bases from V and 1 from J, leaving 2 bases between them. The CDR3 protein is CASSQNTEAFF. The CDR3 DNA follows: TGTGCCAGCAGCCAGAACACTGAAGCTTTCTTT.

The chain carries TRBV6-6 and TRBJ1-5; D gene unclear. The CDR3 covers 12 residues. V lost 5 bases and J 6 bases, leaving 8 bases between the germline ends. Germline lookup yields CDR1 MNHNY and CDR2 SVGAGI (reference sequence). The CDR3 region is CASSTPGQPQHF. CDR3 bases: TGTGCCAGCAGTACCCCGGGTCAGCCCCAGCATTTT.

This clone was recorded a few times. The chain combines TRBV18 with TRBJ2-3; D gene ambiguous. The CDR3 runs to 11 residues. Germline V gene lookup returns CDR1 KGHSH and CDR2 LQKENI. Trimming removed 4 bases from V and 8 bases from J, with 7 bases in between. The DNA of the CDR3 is TGTGCCAGCTCACTGCCGGGTACGCAGTATTTT. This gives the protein CASSLPGTQYF.

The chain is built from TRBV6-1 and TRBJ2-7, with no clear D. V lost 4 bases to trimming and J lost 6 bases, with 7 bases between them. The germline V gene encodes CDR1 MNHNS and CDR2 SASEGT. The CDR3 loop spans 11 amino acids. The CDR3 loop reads CASSGEAEQYF. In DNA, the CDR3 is TGTGCCAGCAGTGGAGAAGCCGAGCAGTACTTC.

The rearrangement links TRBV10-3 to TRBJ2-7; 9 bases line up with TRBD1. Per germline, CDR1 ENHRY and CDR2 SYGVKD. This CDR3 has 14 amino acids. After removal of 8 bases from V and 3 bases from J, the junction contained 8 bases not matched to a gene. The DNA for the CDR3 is TGTGCCATCGGGGGACAGGGTAGTTACTACGAGCAGTACTTC. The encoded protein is CAIGGQGSYYEQYF.

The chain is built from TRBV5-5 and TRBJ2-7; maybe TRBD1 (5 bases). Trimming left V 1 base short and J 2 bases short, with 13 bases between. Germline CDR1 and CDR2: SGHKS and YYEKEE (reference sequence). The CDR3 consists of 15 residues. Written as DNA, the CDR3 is TGTGCCAGCAGCTTGAGTAACAGACAGACCTACGAGCAGTACTTC. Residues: CASSLSNRQTYEQYF.

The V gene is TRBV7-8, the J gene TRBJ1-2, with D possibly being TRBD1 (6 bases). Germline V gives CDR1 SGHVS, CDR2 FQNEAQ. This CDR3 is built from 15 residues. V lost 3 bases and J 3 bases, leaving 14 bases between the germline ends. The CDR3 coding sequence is TGTGCCAGCAGCTTTAGGGGGAGTCGGGACTATGGCTACACCTTC. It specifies CASSFRGSRDYGYTF.

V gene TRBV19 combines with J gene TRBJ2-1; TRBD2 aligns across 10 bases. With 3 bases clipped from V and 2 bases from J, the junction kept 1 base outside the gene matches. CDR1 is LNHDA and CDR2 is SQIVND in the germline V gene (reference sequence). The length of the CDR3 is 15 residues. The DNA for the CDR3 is TGTGCCAGTAGTATGGGGACTAGCGCCTACAATGAGCAGTTCTTC. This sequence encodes CASSMGTSAYNEQFF.

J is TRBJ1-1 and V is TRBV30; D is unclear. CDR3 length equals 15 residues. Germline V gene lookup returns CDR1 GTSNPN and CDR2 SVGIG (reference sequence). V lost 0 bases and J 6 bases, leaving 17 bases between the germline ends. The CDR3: CAWSVQDTRLAEAFF. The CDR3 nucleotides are TGTGCCTGGAGTGTACAAGACACCCGTTTGGCTGAAGCTTTCTTT.

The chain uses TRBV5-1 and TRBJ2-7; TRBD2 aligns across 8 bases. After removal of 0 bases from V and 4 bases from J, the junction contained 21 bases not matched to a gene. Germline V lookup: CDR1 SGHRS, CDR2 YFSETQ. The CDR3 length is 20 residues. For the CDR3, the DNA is TGCGCCAGCAGCTTGGGGGGGCCGGGGGGGCAGGGGACCAGGATATACGAGCAGTACTTC. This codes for CASSLGGPGGQGTRIYEQYF.

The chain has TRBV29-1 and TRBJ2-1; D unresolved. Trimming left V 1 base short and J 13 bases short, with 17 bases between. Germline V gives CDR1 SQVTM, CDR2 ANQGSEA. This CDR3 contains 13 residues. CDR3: CSVEVRARTYQFF. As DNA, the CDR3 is TGCAGCGTTGAAGTTAGAGCTCGTACGTATCAGTTCTTC.

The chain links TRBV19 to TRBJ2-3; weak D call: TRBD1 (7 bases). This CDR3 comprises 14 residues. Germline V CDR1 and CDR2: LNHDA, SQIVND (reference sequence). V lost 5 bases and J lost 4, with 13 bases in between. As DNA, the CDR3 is TGTGCCAGTAGTCCCACAGGGGACTCAGATACGCAGTATTTT. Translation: CASSPTGDSDTQYF.

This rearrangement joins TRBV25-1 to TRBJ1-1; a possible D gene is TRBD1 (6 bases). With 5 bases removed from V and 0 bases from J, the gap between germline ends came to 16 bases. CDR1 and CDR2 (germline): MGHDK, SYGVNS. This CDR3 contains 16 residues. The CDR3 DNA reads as TGTGCCAGCAGTTTAGGGGGAGGGGTGATGAACACTGAAGCTTTCTTT. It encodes CASSLGGGVMNTEAFF.

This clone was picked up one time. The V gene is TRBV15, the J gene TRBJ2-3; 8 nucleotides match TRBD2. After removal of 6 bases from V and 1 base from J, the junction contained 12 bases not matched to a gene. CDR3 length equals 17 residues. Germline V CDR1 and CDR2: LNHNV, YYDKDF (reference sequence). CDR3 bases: TGTGCCACCAGGTGTACGGGAGGGCTGCGTTGCACAGATACGCAGTATTTT. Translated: CATRCTGGLRCTDTQYF.

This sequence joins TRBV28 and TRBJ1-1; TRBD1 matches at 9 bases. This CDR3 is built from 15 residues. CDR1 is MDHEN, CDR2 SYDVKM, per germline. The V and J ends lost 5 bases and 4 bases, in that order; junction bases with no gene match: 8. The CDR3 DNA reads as TGTGCCAGCAGTGAAACAGGGGGCGGCGGCACTGAAGCTTTCTTT. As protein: CASSETGGGGTEAFF.

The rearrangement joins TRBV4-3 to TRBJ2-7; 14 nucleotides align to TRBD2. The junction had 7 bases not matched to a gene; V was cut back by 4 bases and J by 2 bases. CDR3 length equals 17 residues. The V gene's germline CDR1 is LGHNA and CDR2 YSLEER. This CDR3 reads CASSPRTSGRLPYEQYF. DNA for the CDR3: TGCGCCAGCAGCCCCAGGACTAGCGGGAGGCTTCCCTACGAGCAGTACTTC.

CDR3 residues: CASSLGGFVGYTF. DNA of the CDR3: TGTGCCAGCAGCTTAGGAGGGTTTGTCGGCTACACCTTC. The V and J genes are TRBV7-2 and TRBJ1-2; D is unclear. V was shortened by 1 base and J by 8 bases, with 11 bases between the two germline ends. Germline CDR1 is SGHTA and CDR2 is FQGNSA. CDR3 length: 13 amino acids.

CDR3 loop: CASSRVGQDNTEAFF. DNA of the CDR3: TGTGCCAGCAGCCGTGTAGGACAGGACAACACTGAAGCTTTCTTT. This rearrangement joins TRBV2 to TRBJ1-1; 7 bases agree with TRBD1. V lost 6 bases to trimming and J lost 2 bases; unmatched junction nucleotides: 9. Germline CDR1 reads SNHLY; CDR2 reads FYNNEI. The CDR3 length is 15 residues.

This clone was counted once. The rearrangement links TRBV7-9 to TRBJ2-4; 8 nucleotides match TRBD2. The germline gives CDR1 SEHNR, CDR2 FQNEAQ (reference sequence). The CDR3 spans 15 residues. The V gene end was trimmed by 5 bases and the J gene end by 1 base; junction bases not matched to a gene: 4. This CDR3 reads CASSREGLAKNIQYF. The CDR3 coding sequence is TGTGCCAGCAGCCGGGAGGGATTGGCCAAAAACATTCAGTACTTC.